The 23 T cell receptor beta chains below were found in one sample sequenced in a study of long-term antiretroviral therapy in people with HIV (dated by TCRdb to the early 2020s). The immunoSEQ hsTCRB v3.0 assay was used at survey level resolution to sequence the TRB variable region. Here the immuneACCESS table is served through TCRdb, limited to in-frame sequences with V and J called. Missing clones are a known gap in these copies; in checked studies unresolved V genes cover under half, and the rest lacks a known reason. The sample includes 35,000 to 40,000 clones, with 75% to 90% observed a single time. The biggest ten clones account for over 4% of the sample. The input for sequencing was unsorted PBMCs, taken 1.5 years after starting antiretroviral therapy. The receptor source for this set is a man between 18 and 29 years old with HIV.

The chain has TRBV5-1 and TRBJ2-1, with no clear D. Germline CDR1 reads SGHRS; CDR2 reads YFSETQ. This CDR3 is 15 amino acids long. Trimming stripped 2 bases from V and 9 bases from J, with 18 bases between. CDR3 sequence reads: CASSLGRRTPPEQFF. CDR3 sequence (DNA): TGCGCCAGCAGCTTAGGCAGAAGAACCCCCCCTGAGCAGTTCTTC.

This sequence joins TRBV30 and TRBJ2-1, with 7 bases that match TRBD2. CDR3 length equals 13 residues. Germline CDR1 reads GTSNPN; CDR2 reads SVGIG (reference sequence). Trimming removed 1 base from V and 5 bases from J; junction bases left unmatched: 2. The CDR3 here is CAWSATSNNEQFF. CDR3 nucleotide sequence: TGTGCCTGGAGTGCGACTAGCAACAATGAGCAGTTCTTC.

The chain uses TRBV28 and TRBJ2-7; no clear D gene. Per germline, CDR1 MDHEN and CDR2 SYDVKM. The CDR3 has 13 residues. V shed 2 bases and J shed 1 base, with 6 bases lying between them. The CDR3 region has the DNA TGTGCCAGCAGTTTACTAAATTCCTACGAGCAGTACTTC. The encoded protein is CASSLLNSYEQYF. Supplemented by reference TRBV28 and TRBJ2-7, the full variable domain reads DVKVTQSSRYLVKRTGEKVFLECVQDMDHENMFWYRQDPGLGLRLIYFSYDVKMKEKGDIPEGYSVSREKKERFSLILESASTNQTSMYLCASSLLNSYEQYFGPGTRLTVT.

This chain joins TRBV7-9 and TRBJ2-1; TRBD2 matches at 12 bases. Trimming took 5 bases from V and 7 from J; bases not matched to a gene: 9. The germline CDR1 and CDR2 sequences are SEHNR and FQNEAQ (reference sequence). The CDR3 length is 16 residues. CDR3 amino acids: CASSLTTSGSRNEQFF. CDR3 DNA sequence: TGTGCCAGCAGCCTGACGACTAGCGGGAGCAGAAATGAGCAGTTCTTC.

This chain connects TRBV27 to TRBJ2-7; D uncertain. The germline gives CDR1 MNHEY, CDR2 SMNVEV (reference sequence). Trimming cost V 6 bases and J 2 bases, with 11 bases left between them. The length of the CDR3 is 13 residues. CDR3 in amino acids: CASRVGFPYEQYF. The DNA for the CDR3 is TGTGCCAGCAGGGTGGGATTTCCCTACGAGCAGTACTTC.

The chain joins TRBV2 to TRBJ1-2; a weak D match, TRBD1 (6 bases). The germline V gene has CDR1 SNHLY and CDR2 FYNNEI. The CDR3 spans 14 residues. V was trimmed by 3 bases and J by 4 bases, leaving 12 bases between them. CDR3 DNA: TGTGCCAGCAGTGAGGGAGGGGGTGCCTATGGCTACACCTTC. Translation: CASSEGGGAYGYTF.

The chain uses TRBV10-1 and TRBJ2-7, with D perhaps TRBD2 (5 bases). This CDR3 is built from 16 residues. V was clipped by 6 bases and J by 0 bases, with 18 bases between them. Germline V gene sequence: CDR1 WNHNN, CDR2 SYGVQD (reference sequence). CDR3 sequence: CASREGGQDFSYEQYF. In DNA form, the CDR3 reads TGCGCCAGCAGGGAAGGTGGGCAGGACTTCTCCTACGAGCAGTACTTC.

The V and J genes are TRBV5-6 and TRBJ2-2, with 8 bases aligning to TRBD2. The J segment lost 5 bases and the V segment lost 4 bases, leaving 4 bases of the junction unmatched. CDR1 and CDR2 (germline): SGHDT, YYEEEE. The CDR3 length is 14 residues. CDR3 sequence: CASSRLAQTGELFF. Here the CDR3 DNA reads TGTGCCAGCAGCCGACTAGCGCAGACCGGGGAGCTGTTTTTT.

V usage is TRBV12-2 and J usage is TRBJ2-7; the table's D call, TRBD2, was not checked against the DNA. TRBV12-2 is a known pseudogene. The CDR3 loop spans 16 amino acids. The CDR3 is CASRDPHGRRSYEQYF. As DNA, the CDR3 is TGTGCAAGTCGCGACCCACACGGGAGGCGATCCTACGAGCAGTACTTC.

V usage is TRBV5-6 and J usage is TRBJ2-7; 11 bases are shared with TRBD2. Germline assignment: CDR1 SGHDT and CDR2 YYEEEE. The V segment lost 4 bases and the J segment 5 bases; nucleotides outside the gene matches: 8. The CDR3 runs to 15 residues. The CDR3 protein is CASSPILAGADEQYF. Here the CDR3 DNA reads TGTGCCAGCAGCCCCATACTAGCGGGAGCCGACGAGCAGTACTTC.

This chain joins TRBV5-4 and TRBJ2-1; a possible D gene is TRBD1 (5 bases). This CDR3 has 12 residues. Germline V gene lookup returns CDR1 SGHNT and CDR2 YYREEE (reference sequence). V lost 4 bases to trimming and J lost 9 bases, with 11 bases between them. The DNA for the CDR3 is TGTGCCAGCAGCCAAGGGGCGGTTGAGCAGTTCTTC. Encoded protein: CASSQGAVEQFF.

The chain combines TRBV27 with TRBJ1-4; D is possibly TRBD1 (5 bases). The ends were cut back, 0 bases at V and 8 bases at J, with 13 bases in the middle. Germline V gene lookup returns CDR1 MNHEY and CDR2 SMNVEV (reference sequence). This CDR3 is built from 15 residues. Here the CDR3 reads CASSLSWQAGEKLFF. DNA of the CDR3: TGTGCCAGCAGTTTATCGTGGCAGGCAGGGGAAAAACTGTTTTTT. The entire variable domain, with the rest obtained from reference TRBV27 and TRBJ1-4, is as follows: EAQVTQNPRYLITVTGKKLTVTCSQNMNHEYMSWYRQDPGLGLRQIYYSMNVEVTDKGDVPEGYKVSRKEKRNFPLILESPSPNQTSLYFCASSLSWQAGEKLFFGSGTQLSVL.

This chain joins TRBV5-1 and TRBJ2-4, with 7 bases aligning to TRBD2. The trim removed 3 bases at V and 8 bases at J, leaving 8 bases unmatched. Germline loops: CDR1 SGHRS, CDR2 YFSETQ. The CDR3 has 14 amino acids. This chain's CDR3 is CASSYTGLEHIQYF. The CDR3 bases are TGCGCCAGCAGCTACACCGGACTAGAACACATTCAGTACTTC.

V and J are TRBV6-5 and TRBJ2-2; D is unresolved. The V and J ends lost 2 bases and 0 bases respectively, with 10 bases between them. The germline gives CDR1 MNHEY, CDR2 SVGAGI. The CDR3 spans 16 residues. The CDR3 here is CASSYAAGANTGELFF. CDR3 in DNA: TGTGCCAGCAGTTACGCGGCAGGAGCGAACACCGGGGAGCTGTTTTTT.

V is TRBV19 and J is TRBJ2-3; no reliable D call. The germline V gene has CDR1 LNHDA and CDR2 SQIVND (reference sequence). The CDR3 runs to 13 residues. Trimming took 3 bases from V and 8 from J, leaving 12 bases between them. CDR3 nucleotide sequence: TGTGCCAGTAGTATTCAACTCACGGGTACGCAGTATTTT. Translating it yields CASSIQLTGTQYF. Filled out from reference TRBV19 and TRBJ2-3, the complete variable domain reads DGGITQSPKYLFRKEGQNVTLSCEQNLNHDAMYWYRQDPGQGLRLIYYSQIVNDFQKGDIAEGYSVSREKKESFPLTVTSAQKNPTAFYLCASSIQLTGTQYFGPGTRLTVL.

The V call is TRBV9, the J call TRBJ1-5, with D possibly TRBD1 on 5 matching bases. Trimming cost V 3 bases and J 5 bases, with 9 bases left between them. Germline V gene sequence: CDR1 SGDLS, CDR2 YYNGEE. The CDR3 extends over 13 amino acids. The CDR3 here is CASSEKGDQPQHF. The CDR3 nucleotides are TGTGCCAGCAGCGAAAAAGGGGATCAGCCCCAGCATTTT.

J is TRBJ2-1 and V is TRBV10-3, with TRBD1 matching 8 bases. The CDR3 runs to 15 residues. J gave up 8 bases and V 2 bases, and 8 bases lay outside the gene matches. The V gene's germline CDR1 is ENHRY and CDR2 SYGVKD. Here the CDR3 DNA reads TGTGCCATCAGTGAGACGGACAGGGAAGGAGATGAGCAGTTCTTC. Amino acid sequence: CAISETDREGDEQFF.

This sequence joins TRBV11-2 and TRBJ2-6; 7 bases are a match to TRBD1. This CDR3 is 17 amino acids long. V shed 5 bases, J shed 2 bases, and the junction held 9 bases outside the gene matches. CDR1 SGHAT and CDR2 FQNNGV come from the germline V gene. The CDR3 DNA reads TGTGCCAGCAGCACGCTACGCAGGGGGACTGGGGCCAACGTCCTGACTTTC. Amino acids: CASSTLRRGTGANVLTF.

This chain uses TRBV6-6 with TRBJ2-3; 7 bases are shared with TRBD1. Looked up from germline, CDR1 is MNHNY and CDR2 is SVGAGI (reference sequence). V was clipped by 4 bases and J by 1 base; unmatched bases: 5. The CDR3 has 15 amino acids. CDR3 sequence: CASSSYTGGTDTQYF. CDR3 coding DNA: TGTGCCAGCAGTTCCTACACAGGGGGCACAGATACGCAGTATTTT.

The chain uses TRBV5-1 and TRBJ2-2; weak D call: TRBD2 (5 bases). The CDR3 has 12 residues. CDR1 SGHRS and CDR2 YFSETQ come from the germline V gene. Trimming shortened V by 4 bases and J by 6 bases, and 7 bases separated the two germline ends. The chain's CDR3 is CASSEAAGELFF. CDR3 in DNA: TGCGCCAGCAGCGAAGCGGCCGGGGAGCTGTTTTTT.

The rearrangement joins TRBV18 to TRBJ1-5, with a weak D call TRBD1 (6 bases). Germline CDR1 is KGHSH and CDR2 is LQKENI. Trimming removed 4 bases from V and 7 bases from J, with 11 bases in between. This CDR3 has 13 residues. The CDR3 DNA follows: TGTGCCAGCTCACAATCCAGGGGCCAGCCCCAGCATTTT. Translation gives CASSQSRGQPQHF.

The chain joins TRBV19 to TRBJ2-7; TRBD2 agrees at 8 bases. The V and J ends lost 5 bases and 2 bases, in that order; junction bases with no gene match: 11. The CDR3 sequence is 16 residues long. The germline V gene encodes CDR1 LNHDA and CDR2 SQIVND (reference sequence). CDR3 nucleotide sequence: TGTGCCAGTAGTCAAAAGACTAGCGCCCCGACCTACGAGCAGTACTTC. It translates to CASSQKTSAPTYEQYF.

For the CDR3, the DNA is TGTGCCAGTAGTATACGAGTTAGCACAGATACGCAGTATTTT. Translating it yields CASSIRVSTDTQYF. The chain carries TRBV19 and TRBJ2-3; the D is unclear. The CDR3 runs 14 residues. Germline V gene lookup returns CDR1 LNHDA and CDR2 SQIVND (reference sequence). Trimming pared 2 bases from V and 0 bases from J, leaving 6 bases between. Drawing the rest from reference TRBV19 and TRBJ2-3, the complete variable domain is DGGITQSPKYLFRKEGQNVTLSCEQNLNHDAMYWYRQDPGQGLRLIYYSQIVNDFQKGDIAEGYSVSREKKESFPLTVTSAQKNPTAFYLCASSIRVSTDTQYFGPGTRLTVL.